One and the same sample provided the 7 T cell receptor beta chains below, sequenced in a study of T cells in Graves' hyperthyroidism and ophthalmopathy. Amplification of TCR beta CDR3 regions used RNA as the template. HTBI primers were employed in a first-round RT-PCR of the TCR CDR3. Via MiXCR, TCRdb re-called the multiplex PCR reads, giving one row per CDR3 protein. This table has about 59,000 distinct CDR3 sequences, approximately 53% appearing once. Sequencing input: blood. Every receptor here comes from a woman in her sixties with Graves' ophthalmopathy.

Ten or more counts support this clonotype. This rearrangement joins TRBV5-1 to TRBJ1-1; tentatively, D is TRBD1 (5 bases). Germline loops: CDR1 SGHRS, CDR2 YFSETQ. V lost 0 bases and J 5 bases, leaving 11 bases between the germline ends. CDR3 length equals 14 residues. The CDR3 DNA reads TGCGCCAGCAGCTTGGGTCAGGGCGGGACTGAAGCTTTCTTT. This codes for CASSLGQGGTEAFF.

This clonotype occurred many times. The chain combines TRBV6-9 with TRBJ1-5; D not certain. The V and J ends lost 4 bases and 10 bases respectively, with 5 bases between them. The CDR3 consists of 10 residues. Germline lookup yields CDR1 MNHGY and CDR2 SVAAGI. The CDR3 DNA follows: TGTGCCAGCAGTTCCCGACCCCAGCATTTT. This codes for CASSSRPQHF.

This clonotype is medium-sized by share. The chain recombines TRBV7-2 with TRBJ1-2, with TRBD1 identical over 7 bases. Germline trimming cut 2 bases from V and 5 bases from J; bases unmatched to any gene: 5. CDR3 length: 14 residues. Germline V CDR1 and CDR2: SGHTA, FQGNSA. CDR3 in amino acids: CASSLSGQTYGYTF. In nucleotides, the CDR3 is TGTGCCAGCAGCTTATCGGGACAGACTTATGGCTACACCTTC. Using reference TRBV7-2 and TRBJ1-2 for the parts outside the CDR3, the full variable domain is GAGVSQSPSNKVTEKGKDVELRCDPISGHTALYWYRQSLGQGLEFLIYFQGNSAPDKSGLPSDRFSAERTGGSVSTLTIQRTQQEDSAVYLCASSLSGQTYGYTFGSGTRLTVV.

This clonotype was counted at least ten times. The chain carries TRBV5-1 and TRBJ1-4, with 8 bases fitting TRBD1. The CDR3 extends over 16 amino acids. The germline gives CDR1 SGHRS, CDR2 YFSETQ. V lost 1 base and J lost 3; bases outside the gene matches: 5. The CDR3 sequence: CASSLQARGPNEKLFF. The CDR3 DNA follows: TGCGCCAGCAGCTTGCAAGCCAGGGGGCCTAATGAAAAACTGTTTTTT.

The rearrangement uses TRBV9 and TRBJ2-7; 12 bases match TRBD2. The CDR3 totals 15 residues. Germline V lookup: CDR1 SGDLS, CDR2 YYNGEE. The trim removed 4 bases at V and 2 bases at J, leaving 4 bases unmatched. This CDR3 is CASSRTSGDTYEQYF. As DNA, the CDR3 is TGTGCCAGCAGCAGGACTAGCGGGGATACCTACGAGCAGTACTTC. The entire variable domain, with the rest obtained from reference TRBV9 and TRBJ2-7, is as follows: DSGVTQTPKHLITATGQRVTLRCSPRSGDLSVYWYQQSLDQGLQFLIQYYNGEERAKGNILERFSAQQFPDLHSELNLSSLELGDSALYFCASSRTSGDTYEQYFGPGTRLTVT.

The sample holds many counts of this clonotype. The rearrangement uses TRBV28 and TRBJ2-5; TRBD2 matches at 12 bases. Per the germline V gene, CDR1 is MDHEN and CDR2 is SYDVKM. V dropped 3 bases and J dropped 4; count of bases not matched to a gene: 3. The CDR3 is made up of 15 amino acids. CDR3 region: CASSFWGLAGETQYF. DNA for the CDR3: TGTGCCAGCAGTTTTTGGGGACTAGCGGGAGAGACCCAGTACTTC.

Ten or more counts support this clonotype. This chain joins TRBV20-1 and TRBJ2-1, with D perhaps matching TRBD1 (6 bases). The CDR3 is 12 amino acids. Germline V gene sequence: CDR1 DFQATT, CDR2 SNEGSKA (reference sequence). V was trimmed by 0 bases and J by 9 bases, leaving 9 bases between them. CDR3 loop: CSARDRGGEQFF. CDR3 DNA: TGCAGTGCTAGAGACAGGGGCGGTGAGCAGTTCTTC.